These T cell receptor beta chains were read from a single sample in a study of cytomegalovirus exposure and HLA in healthy donors. Sequencing was performed with immunoSEQ multiplex PCR; in TCRdb, only in-frame clones are kept and a portion is missing. Counted here are hundreds of thousands of clones, over 70% occurring once; the ten biggest clones make up roughly 0.7%. The sequenced material came from PBMCs. The receptor source for this set is a boy aged 2-9 years in good health and CMV-seronegative. Both conserved end residues are part of each CDR3. The D gene is left open where the match is weak. Expanded clones get a size class; other rows say once, few or many, or leave the size out.

abundance,j_gene,d_gene,len,v_gene,CDR3nt,CDR3aa
.,TRBJ2-7,.,16,TRBV4-1,TGCGCCAGCAGCCAATCCGACTACGCCTTCTCCTACGAGCAGTACTTC,CASSQSDYAFSYEQYF
.,TRBJ1-1,.,16,TRBV7-8,TGTGCCAGCAGCTTATTGGGGGGGAAGCCCGTCACTGAAGCTTTCTTT,CASSLLGGKPVTEAFF
few,TRBJ1-1,TRBD1,13,TRBV27,TGTGCCAGCAGTTCGGGACAGCCCACTGAAGCTTTCTTT,CASSSGQPTEAFF
few,TRBJ1-4,TRBD1,16,TRBV27,TGTGCCAGCAGCTCCAAACTGACAGGGCTTAATGAAAAACTGTTTTTT,CASSSKLTGLNEKLFF
.,TRBJ1-5,TRBD1,12,TRBV6-5,TGTGCCAGCAACAGGGGAGGACAGCCCCAGCATTTT,CASNRGGQPQHF
.,TRBJ2-2,TRBD2,16,TRBV4-1,TGCGCCAGCAGCCACGGGACTAGCGGGAGGGCCGGGGAGCTGTTTTTT,CASSHGTSGRAGELFF
.,TRBJ2-1,TRBD2,15,TRBV11-2,TGTGCCAGCAGCTTAAATGCGGGGGGGTACAATGAGCAGTTCTTC,CASSLNAGGYNEQFF
.,TRBJ2-3,.,14,TRBV29-1,TGCAGCGTTGATATGAGCGGGAGCACAGATACGCAGTATTTT,CSVDMSGSTDTQYF
.,TRBJ2-3,.,16,TRBV25-1,TGTGCCAGCAGTGAACGGAGGACTCCTAGCACAGATACGCAGTATTTT,CASSERRTPSTDTQYF
few,TRBJ2-2,TRBD1,15,TRBV5-1,TGCGCCAGCAGCCGTGCAGGGGGCGGCACCGGGGAGCTGTTTTTT,CASSRAGGGTGELFF
.,TRBJ2-2,.,14,TRBV4-2,TGTGCCAGCAGCCAAGCCTTAAACACCGGGGAGCTGTTTTTT,CASSQALNTGELFF
.,TRBJ2-1,TRBD2,15,TRBV5-1,TGCGCCAGCAGCTTTACCGGGACTACCTACAATGAGCAGTTCTTC,CASSFTGTTYNEQFF
once,TRBJ2-3,TRBD2,14,TRBV29-1,TGCAGCGTCCAGGCTAGCGGAACGGCAGATACGCAGTATTTT,CSVQASGTADTQYF
.,TRBJ2-5,.,14,TRBV5-5,TGTGCCAGCAGCTTGGGACAGCGACAAGAGACCCAGTACTTC,CASSLGQRQETQYF
.,TRBJ1-1,.,15,TRBV14,TGTGCCAGCAGCCCCTTTAGCGGGGTCGGCACTGAAGCTTTCTTT,CASSPFSGVGTEAFF
.,TRBJ2-1,TRBD1,14,TRBV6-1,TGTGCCACCCAAGAGCGGGACAGGGTAAATGAGCAGTTCTTC,CATQERDRVNEQFF
.,TRBJ1-1,.,15,TRBV27,TGTGCCAGCGGGCTTGGGCAGTCGTTGAACACTGAAGCTTTCTTT,CASGLGQSLNTEAFF
few,TRBJ2-1,TRBD2,16,TRBV7-6,TGTGCCAGCAGCTTAGTAGCGGGGTGGGAGAACAATGAGCAGTTCTTC,CASSLVAGWENNEQFF
.,TRBJ2-3,TRBD2,15,TRBV7-3,TGTGCCAGCAGCTTAACGGGGGGGAGCACAGATACGCAGTATTTT,CASSLTGGSTDTQYF
.,TRBJ2-6,.,16,TRBV5-1,TGCGCCAGCAGCTTGCTGAGGGAATCCGGGGCCAACGTCCTGACTTTC,CASSLLRESGANVLTF
.,TRBJ2-3,TRBD2,15,TRBV2,TGTGCCAGCAGTGAAATCCTAGCGGGGACAGATACGCAGTATTTT,CASSEILAGTDTQYF
.,TRBJ1-1,.,13,TRBV5-6,TGTGCCAGCAGCTTGGGGCCTTCCCCTGAAGCTTTCTTT,CASSLGPSPEAFF
.,TRBJ2-3,.,10,TRBV2,TGTGCCAGCATGAGAGATACGCAGTATTTT,CASMRDTQYF
.,TRBJ2-3,TRBD2,14,TRBV7-8,TGTGCCAGCAGCTTTCGGGGGGGCACAGATACGCAGTATTTT,CASSFRGGTDTQYF
.,TRBJ2-3,TRBD2,16,TRBV7-9,TGTGCCAGCAGCTTAGTGACTAGCGGGGGAGGAGATACGCAGTATTTT,CASSLVTSGGGDTQYF
once,TRBJ2-1,TRBD2,11,TRBV2,TGTGCCACGGGAGGGGGGAATGAGCAGTTCTTC,CATGGGNEQFF
.,TRBJ2-1,TRBD1,14,TRBV27,TGTGCCAGCAGCCCGGGACAGGGATACAATGAGCAGTTCTTC,CASSPGQGYNEQFF
once,TRBJ1-2,TRBD1,16,TRBV2,TGTGCCAGCAGCAGATTTGGGACAGGTTCTAACTATGGCTACACCTTC,CASSRFGTGSNYGYTF
.,TRBJ2-3,TRBD2,17,TRBV4-1,TGCGCCAGCAGCCAAGGCGCTAGCGGGATCTTATCAGATACGCAGTATTTT,CASSQGASGILSDTQYF
.,TRBJ2-5,TRBD1,14,TRBV6-1,TGTGCCAGCAGTGGGGACAGGGTAGCAGAGACCCAGTACTTC,CASSGDRVAETQYF
.,TRBJ2-1,TRBD2,17,TRBV11-2,TGTGCCAGCAGCTTAGATCGCCTAGCGGGCTCCTACAATGAGCAGTTCTTC,CASSLDRLAGSYNEQFF
.,TRBJ2-1,.,16,TRBV2,TGTGCCAGCAGTGAATGGAGCACCCTCTCCTACAATGAGCAGTTCTTC,CASSEWSTLSYNEQFF
.,TRBJ1-3,.,14,TRBV10-3,TGTGCCATCAGTGACGGTCCCTCTGGAAACACCATATATTTT,CAISDGPSGNTIYF
.,TRBJ2-1,TRBD2,13,TRBV27,TGTGCCAGCAGTCCCGCTAGCGGTTGGGAGCAGTTCTTC,CASSPASGWEQFF
.,TRBJ1-2,.,13,TRBV5-1,TGCGCCAGCAGCTTGGGGGCCCAGGGTGGCTACACCTTC,CASSLGAQGGYTF
.,TRBJ2-3,TRBD2,14,TRBV2,TGTGCCAGCAGTGAGCGGGGGGGCACAGATACGCAGTATTTT,CASSERGGTDTQYF
once,TRBJ2-1,TRBD2,17,TRBV11-2,TGTGCCAGCAGCTTTGGACTAGCGGCGAGCTCCTACAATGAGCAGTTCTTC,CASSFGLAASSYNEQFF
.,TRBJ2-5,TRBD2,14,TRBV4-1,TGCGCCAGCAGCCTCACGCTAGCGGAAGAGACCCAGTACTTC,CASSLTLAEETQYF
once,TRBJ2-1,.,14,TRBV5-1,TGCGCCAGCAGCTTGGATCGGCGGGAAGAGGGGCAGTTCTTC,CASSLDRREEGQFF
.,TRBJ1-2,.,11,TRBV20-1,TGCAGTGCACCGGACACCAAAGGCTACACCTTC,CSAPDTKGYTF
.,TRBJ1-4,.,13,TRBV5-6,TGTGCCAGCAGCATCAACAGGGATGAAAAACTGTTTTTT,CASSINRDEKLFF
.,TRBJ2-1,TRBD2,16,TRBV7-9,TGTGCCAGCAGCTTAGGGATTAGCGGGGGCTACAATGAGCAGTTCTTC,CASSLGISGGYNEQFF
.,TRBJ2-7,TRBD2,15,TRBV6-6,TGTGCCAGCAGTTACCCGGGACTAGCGGATTACGAGCAGTACTTC,CASSYPGLADYEQYF
.,TRBJ1-2,.,13,TRBV15,TGTGCCACCAGCAGAGACAGGAACTATGGCTACACCTTC,CATSRDRNYGYTF
.,TRBJ1-2,.,14,TRBV5-6,TGTGCCAGCAGCTTTGGTACAGTCTTTCATGGCTACACCTTC,CASSFGTVFHGYTF
once,TRBJ2-7,TRBD2,15,TRBV7-7,TGTGCTAGCAGCTTAGGACTAGCGGAGATCTACGAGCAGTACTTC,CASSLGLAEIYEQYF
.,TRBJ2-7,TRBD2,17,TRBV4-2,TGTGCCAGCAGCCCAGGTTCCGGGACTAGCGGCGTTTACGAGCAGTACTTC,CASSPGSGTSGVYEQYF
.,TRBJ2-3,.,13,TRBV27,TGTGCCAGCTCGGGTTGGACAACAGATACGCAGTATTTT,CASSGWTTDTQYF
.,TRBJ1-2,TRBD1,16,TRBV4-1,TGCGCCAGCAGCCACCCCGGACAGGGGCGAGGGGATGGCTACACCTTC,CASSHPGQGRGDGYTF
few,TRBJ2-6,.,16,TRBV2,TGTGCCAGCAGAAGAACAGTCATGGCTGGGGCCAACGTCCTGACTTTC,CASRRTVMAGANVLTF
.,TRBJ1-6,TRBD1,14,TRBV29-1,TGCAGCGTTAAAGGGACAGGGTGGAATTCACCCCTCCACTTT,CSVKGTGWNSPLHF
.,TRBJ1-6,.,13,TRBV6-1,TGTGCCAGCAGTAGAAGGGGCGATTCACCCCTCCACTTT,CASSRRGDSPLHF
.,TRBJ2-5,.,15,TRBV27,TGTGCCAGCAGTCCCGGCGGGGTTACGGGGGAGACCCAGTACTTC,CASSPGGVTGETQYF
few,TRBJ1-3,.,15,TRBV9,TGTGCCAGCAGCGTAGCAGCGGGGGCTGGAAACACCATATATTTT,CASSVAAGAGNTIYF
.,TRBJ1-1,TRBD1,14,TRBV14,TGTGCCAGCAGCACGCAGGGGGCGGCCACTGAAGCTTTCTTT,CASSTQGAATEAFF
.,TRBJ2-3,.,14,TRBV9,TGTGCCAGCAGCGTAGGCACTAGCACAGATACGCAGTATTTT,CASSVGTSTDTQYF
.,TRBJ2-1,.,15,TRBV2,TGTGCCAGCAGTGGCGCAGGCAGCTCCTACAATGAGCAGTTCTTC,CASSGAGSSYNEQFF
few,TRBJ1-1,.,13,TRBV6-6,TGTGCCAGCAGTTCCTCCAGGGGCAGAGGAGCTTTCTTT,CASSSSRGRGAFF
.,TRBJ2-2,TRBD2,16,TRBV9,TGTGCCAGCAGCGCTGCGCGGGGGGGATACACCGGGGAGCTGTTTTTT,CASSAARGGYTGELFF
.,TRBJ2-7,.,14,TRBV30,TGTGCCTGGAGTCCCCCCTTAGTATCCTACGAGCAGTACTTC,CAWSPPLVSYEQYF